The source of this T cell receptor (beta chain) is a study of T-cell reconstitution after alpha-beta-depleted transplantation in children. CDR1 and CDR2 from the germline V gene are SNHLY and FYNNEI. Trimming removed 8 bases at V and 3 bases at J, with 13 bases between. The CDR3 loop spans 13 amino acids. Preparing the TCRbeta library involved the use of unique molecular identifiers. TCRdb processed the PCR reads anew with MiXCR; each CDR3 protein has one entry. The sample includes 350,000 to 400,000 distinct CDR3 sequences, more than 10% of them seen just once. The sample was PBMCs, taken from the stem cell graft. This sequence originates from a human donor who donated a stem cell graft to a child with Fanconi anemia. The chain is built from TRBV2 and TRBJ1-1; D possibly corresponds to TRBD1 (5 bases). The CDR3 here is CASLAGRHTEAFF. The CDR3 DNA follows: TGTGCCAGCCTCGCAGGGAGACACACTGAAGCTTTCTTT.